Listed below are T cell receptor beta chains from one sample, sequenced in a study of early T cells in non-severe SARS-CoV-2 infection. Using its own MiXCR run on the 5' RACE reads, TCRdb lists one record per CDR3 protein. The sample records 20,000 to 25,000 distinct CDR3 sequences, approximately 5% being singletons. Source material: whole blood. Receptor source: an adult who was a healthcare worker with PCR-confirmed SARS-CoV-2 infection or an uninfected control (not recorded which). CDR3s include the opening cysteine and the closing phenylalanine or tryptophan. A D gene is named only where the DNA matches it firmly. Clone size appears in some rows only: once, few, many, or a class for an expanded clone.

V gene	clone size	J gene	D gene	CDR3 length	CDR3 protein	CDR3 DNA
TRBV2	many	TRBJ2-3	TRBD1	14	CASSRTGTTDTQYF	TGTGCCAGCAGTAGGACAGGAACCACAGATACGCAGTATTTT
TRBV2	medium-sized	TRBJ2-1	NA	14	CASRRQGLADEQFF	TGTGCCAGCAGACGACAGGGATTAGCGGATGAGCAGTTCTTC
TRBV5-1	many	TRBJ1-3	NA	15	CASSLMRESGNTIYF	TGCGCCAGCAGCTTGATGCGGGAGTCTGGAAACACCATATATTTT
TRBV2	many	TRBJ1-2	TRBD1	13	CASRGDSFYGYTF	TGTGCCAGCAGGGGGGACAGCTTCTATGGCTACACCTTC
TRBV7-8	many	TRBJ2-6	NA	12	CAGTPGANVLTF	TGTGCCGGGACTCCTGGGGCCAACGTCCTGACTTTC
TRBV7-9	few	TRBJ1-2	TRBD1	15	CASSIIGGTGDGYTF	TGTGCCAGCAGCATTATTGGCGGGACAGGGGATGGCTACACCTTC
TRBV20-1	many	TRBJ2-5	TRBD2	14	CSAGKTSGQETQYF	TGCAGTGCCGGCAAAACTAGCGGCCAAGAGACCCAGTACTTC
TRBV7-2	few	TRBJ2-7	TRBD1	14	CASSLEQGGYEQYF	TGTGCCAGCAGCTTGGAACAGGGGGGCTACGAGCAGTACTTC
TRBV3-2	few	TRBJ2-1	NA	16	CASRLAGGPSRNEQFF	TGTGCCAGCAGACTAGCGGGAGGGCCCTCGAGGAATGAGCAGTTCTTC
TRBV5-1	many	TRBJ2-7	NA	15	CASSLAGVISGEQYF	TGCGCCAGCAGCTTGGCGGGGGTAATCTCTGGCGAGCAGTACTTC
TRBV5-6	many	TRBJ2-3	TRBD1	15	CASSRQGISTDTQYF	TGTGCCAGCAGCCGACAGGGGATTAGCACAGATACGCAGTATTTT
TRBV12-3/TRBV12-4	many	TRBJ1-2	TRBD1	13	CASSHGQGYGYTF	TGTGCCAGCAGCCACGGACAGGGCTATGGCTACACCTTC
TRBV15	NA	TRBJ2-7	NA	14	CATSREAGTYEQYF	TGTGCCACCAGCAGAGAGGCGGGAACCTACGAGCAGTACTTC
TRBV11-2	NA	TRBJ1-1	NA	14	CASSWDPRNTEAFF	TGTGCCAGCAGCTGGGACCCTCGAAACACTGAAGCTTTCTTT
TRBV30	NA	TRBJ2-5	NA	13	CAWGTGGPETQYF	TGTGCCTGGGGGACGGGGGGCCCGGAGACCCAGTACTTC
TRBV12-5	many	TRBJ1-1	NA	14	CASGLAQRNTEAFF	TGTGCTAGTGGTTTGGCACAGAGGAACACTGAAGCTTTCTTT
TRBV7-7	many	TRBJ2-1	TRBD1	16	CASSPRQGAMVNEQFF	TGTGCTAGCAGCCCGCGACAGGGGGCAATGGTCAATGAGCAGTTCTTC
TRBV7-2	many	TRBJ2-3	NA	11	CASSLGYTQYF	TGTGCCAGCAGCTTGGGTTATACGCAGTATTTT
TRBV6-5	many	TRBJ2-7	TRBD1	14	CASRQPGGSYEQYF	TGTGCCAGCAGACAGCCAGGGGGTTCCTACGAGCAGTACTTC
TRBV4-1	few	TRBJ1-1	NA	16	CASSQVSAGLNTEAFF	TGCGCCAGCAGCCAAGTCTCGGCAGGGCTGAACACTGAAGCTTTCTTT
TRBV28	few	TRBJ1-1	NA	12	CASIAGNTEAFF	TGTGCCAGCATTGCGGGAAACACTGAAGCTTTCTTT
TRBV28	many	TRBJ2-7	TRBD2	17	CASSLPGLAGVSLREYF	TGTGCCAGCAGTTTACCGGGACTAGCGGGAGTATCACTACGAGAGTACTTC
TRBV4-1	few	TRBJ2-3	NA	17	CASSPLARHGGTDTQYF	TGCGCCAGCAGCCCCCTGGCACGCCATGGAGGCACAGATACGCAGTATTTT
TRBV6-5	many	TRBJ1-6	NA	11	CASTASTPLHF	TGTGCCAGCACCGCGTCGACACCCCTCCACTTT
TRBV30	few	TRBJ2-1	NA	13	CAWSGDSYNEQFF	TGTGCCTGGAGCGGGGACTCCTACAATGAGCAGTTCTTC
TRBV10-3	many	TRBJ2-3	NA	15	CAIGSQVGSTDTQYF	TGTGCCATCGGATCACAGGTTGGGAGCACAGATACGCAGTATTTT
TRBV6-2/TRBV6-3	few	TRBJ1-6	TRBD1	15	CASTSPGTANSPLHF	TGTGCCAGCACTTCACCCGGGACAGCAAATTCACCCCTCCACTTT
TRBV7-9	many	TRBJ1-2	NA	15	CASSLADKAGYGYTF	TGTGCCAGCAGCTTAGCAGACAAGGCGGGCTATGGCTACACCTTC
TRBV5-1	NA	TRBJ1-1	NA	14	CASSLVLGNTEAFF	TGCGCCAGCAGCTTGGTTCTGGGGAACACTGAAGCTTTCTTT
TRBV27	NA	TRBJ2-7	NA	16	CASSPSGGQKSYEQYF	TGTGCCAGCAGTCCGTCCGGGGGACAAAAGTCCTACGAGCAGTACTTC
TRBV4-1	few	TRBJ1-1	TRBD1	15	CASSQGQGANTEAFF	TGCGCCAGCAGCCAAGGACAGGGGGCGAACACTGAAGCTTTCTTT
TRBV7-3	many	TRBJ1-1	NA	15	CASSFLRRTNTEAFF	TGTGCCAGCAGCTTCCTCCGACGGACGAACACTGAAGCTTTCTTT
TRBV7-3	many	TRBJ2-2	NA	13	CASSLMEAGELFF	TGTGCCAGCAGCTTAATGGAGGCCGGGGAGCTGTTTTTT
TRBV13	few	TRBJ2-1	TRBD2	16	CASSLFTSGGADEQFF	TGTGCCAGCAGCCTCTTCACTAGCGGGGGGGCCGATGAGCAGTTCTTC
TRBV7-9	NA	TRBJ2-2	NA	12	CASSQGVRELFF	TGTGCCAGCAGCCAGGGAGTCCGGGAGCTGTTTTTT
TRBV5-4	many	TRBJ1-1	TRBD1	14	CASSLGQRNTEAFF	TGTGCCAGCAGCCTGGGACAGAGGAACACTGAAGCTTTCTTT
TRBV4-2	many	TRBJ2-3	NA	14	CASSQVEGTDTQYF	TGTGCCAGCAGCCAAGTTGAGGGGACAGATACGCAGTATTTT
TRBV11-2	many	TRBJ1-6	NA	13	CASSLQGRSPLHF	TGTGCCAGCAGCTTACAGGGTCGATCACCCCTCCACTTT
TRBV20-1	many	TRBJ2-7	NA	14	CSARDEATGMGQYF	TGCAGTGCTAGAGATGAGGCGACAGGCATGGGGCAGTACTTC
TRBV29-1	few	TRBJ2-5	NA	11	CSVGPQETQYF	TGCAGCGTTGGGCCTCAAGAGACCCAGTACTTC
TRBV29-1	few	TRBJ2-7	NA	15	CSVVFGTIEPYEQYF	TGCAGCGTTGTATTTGGGACAATTGAACCCTACGAGCAGTACTTC
TRBV7-2	many	TRBJ2-1	NA	13	CASSLEAENEQFF	TGTGCCAGCAGCCTCGAAGCCGAAAATGAGCAGTTCTTC
TRBV18	medium-sized	TRBJ1-2	NA	15	CASSPTLAGRDGYTF	TGTGCCAGCTCACCAACTCTGGCAGGGCGAGATGGCTACACCTTC
TRBV2	NA	TRBJ1-2	NA	15	CASSDRQGGLGGYTF	TGTGCCAGCAGTGACCGGCAGGGTGGCTTAGGGGGCTACACCTTC
TRBV6-6	many	TRBJ1-4	NA	17	CASSYTPAGVTDEKLFF	TGTGCCAGCAGTTACACCCCCGCAGGGGTTACTGATGAAAAACTGTTTTTT
TRBV15	few	TRBJ2-1	TRBD2	14	CATSPSGGVAEQFF	TGTGCCACCAGCCCTAGCGGGGGGGTGGCTGAGCAGTTCTTC
TRBV3-1	NA	TRBJ2-3	NA	16	CASSLLRGTSTDTQYF	TGTGCCAGCAGCCTTCTCAGAGGTACTAGCACAGATACGCAGTATTTT
TRBV6-2/TRBV6-3	few	TRBJ2-1	TRBD2	15	CASSSRLAIYNEQFF	TGTGCCAGCAGTTCCCGACTAGCGATCTACAATGAGCAGTTCTTC
TRBV18	few	TRBJ1-1	NA	13	CASSPGKNTEAFF	TGTGCCAGCTCACCGGGCAAGAACACTGAAGCTTTCTTT